This is a list of T cell receptor beta chains from one sample in a study of shared clonotypes between healthy human individuals. Sequencing was performed with immunoSEQ multiplex PCR; in TCRdb, only in-frame clones are kept and a portion is missing. The table has around 2.1 million clones, under 97% seen once. The specimen sequenced was naive CD4+ T cells sorted from blood. All receptors come from a man younger than 35 in good health. Each CDR3 is given with its conserved first and last residue. D genes are given only for firm matches. Only some rows state a clone size, as once, few, many or a class for expanded clones.

size,J,V,D,CDR3,DNA
.,TRBJ1-2,TRBV28,TRBD1,CASSFLGTVSGYTF,TGTGCCAGCAGTTTTTTGGGGACAGTGAGTGGCTACACCTTC
.,TRBJ2-5,TRBV5-1,.,CASSLVQQGEETQYF,TGCGCCAGCAGCTTGGTACAACAGGGTGAGGAGACCCAGTACTTC
.,TRBJ2-7,TRBV21-1,.,CASSPRQSYEQYF,TGTGCCAGCAGCCCCCGGCAGTCCTACGAGCAGTACTTC
.,TRBJ1-6,TRBV18,.,CASSPGITGSDSPLHF,TGTGCCAGCTCACCAGGGATCACGGGGAGTGATTCACCCCTCCACTTT
.,TRBJ2-7,TRBV10-3,.,CAISELTGRSYEQYF,TGTGCCATCAGTGAATTGACAGGTCGTAGCTACGAGCAGTACTTC
.,TRBJ1-2,TRBV6-1,.,CASSESIRTGGYTF,TGTGCCAGCAGTGAAAGTATAAGGACGGGTGGCTACACCTTC
.,TRBJ1-4,TRBV7-6,TRBD1,CASSFYGQGNEKLFF,TGTGCCAGCAGCTTTTATGGACAGGGGAATGAAAAACTGTTTTTT
.,TRBJ2-5,TRBV19,.,CASSKTGVQETQYF,TGTGCCAGTAGTAAGACGGGGGTGCAAGAGACCCAGTACTTC
.,TRBJ1-5,TRBV7-2,.,CASSLSGFQPQHF,TGTGCCAGCAGCTTATCCGGGTTTCAGCCCCAGCATTTT
once,TRBJ2-5,TRBV27,TRBD1,CASSSPDRETQYF,TGTGCCAGCAGTTCACCGGACAGGGAGACCCAGTACTTC
.,TRBJ2-7,TRBV27,.,CASRFRDTSYEQYF,TGTGCCAGCCGTTTCCGGGACACCTCCTACGAGCAGTACTTC
.,TRBJ1-3,TRBV7-2,TRBD1,CASSLDRVPGNTIYF,TGTGCCAGCAGCTTGGACAGGGTCCCCGGAAACACCATATATTTT
.,TRBJ1-5,TRBV19,.,CASTSYNSNQPQHF,TGTGCCAGTACCTCATACAATAGCAATCAGCCCCAGCATTTT
.,TRBJ2-7,TRBV10-3,.,CAISEGGHGYEQYF,TGTGCCATCAGTGAGGGGGGCCACGGCTACGAGCAGTACTTC
.,TRBJ1-2,TRBV7-9,.,CASSRGTSYGYTF,TGTGCCAGCAGCCGCGGGACCTCCTATGGCTACACCTTC
.,TRBJ2-2,TRBV18,.,CASSPRDFTGELFF,TGTGCCAGCTCACCACGGGACTTCACCGGGGAGCTGTTTTTT
few,TRBJ1-1,TRBV27,TRBD1,CASRTGKGTEAFF,TGTGCCAGCAGGACAGGGAAGGGAACTGAAGCTTTCTTT
.,TRBJ2-7,TRBV7-8,.,CASSLSGGSIAAEQYF,TGTGCCAGCAGCTTATCTGGTGGTAGCATTGCCGCCGAGCAGTACTTC
.,TRBJ1-1,TRBV7-9,TRBD1,CASSLQGSFTEAFF,TGTGCCAGCAGCCTACAGGGGAGTTTCACTGAAGCTTTCTTT
.,TRBJ2-7,TRBV7-7,TRBD2,CASSPRGGLYSYEQYF,TGTGCTAGCAGCCCACGGGGGGGGTTGTACTCCTACGAGCAGTACTTC
once,TRBJ1-2,TRBV10-3,TRBD1,CAISEGTAYGYTF,TGTGCCATCAGTGAAGGGACAGCCTATGGCTACACCTTC
.,TRBJ2-7,TRBV5-1,.,CASSGDAGRNEQYF,TGCGCCAGCAGCGGGGACGCGGGGCGGAACGAGCAGTACTTC
.,TRBJ2-7,TRBV18,TRBD1,CASSPPRTGIGYEQYF,TGTGCCAGCTCACCACCGAGGACAGGGATAGGGTACGAGCAGTACTTC
.,TRBJ2-5,TRBV5-6,TRBD2,CASSSGRGGGQETQYF,TGTGCCAGCAGCTCAGGACGCGGGGGAGGTCAAGAGACCCAGTACTTC
.,TRBJ1-6,TRBV18,.,CASSPRQAPNMDNSPLHF,TGTGCCAGCTCACCTCGACAGGCTCCGAATATGGATAATTCACCCCTCCACTTT
.,TRBJ2-7,TRBV7-9,.,CASSLPGGPYEQYF,TGTGCCAGCAGCTTGCCCGGGGGCCCCTACGAGCAGTACTTC
.,TRBJ1-2,TRBV7-9,.,CASSLDTVYGYTF,TGTGCCAGCAGCTTAGATACGGTTTATGGCTACACCTTC
.,TRBJ2-7,TRBV11-2,TRBD1,CASSLGARTGTYEQYF,TGTGCCAGCAGCTTAGGTGCACGGACAGGGACGTACGAGCAGTACTTC
.,TRBJ1-2,TRBV5-4,.,CASSQQSIYGYTF,TGTGCCAGCAGCCAACAGAGTATCTATGGCTACACCTTC
once,TRBJ1-1,TRBV5-1,TRBD1,CASSSRAGGASTEAFF,TGCGCCAGCAGCTCCCGCGCAGGGGGGGCGAGCACTGAAGCTTTCTTT
.,TRBJ2-2,TRBV10-3,.,CAISETEVGELFF,TGTGCCATCAGTGAAACAGAGGTCGGGGAGCTGTTTTTT
.,TRBJ2-5,TRBV6-6,.,CASSLLPGQETQYF,TGTGCCAGCAGCCTCCTCCCGGGGCAAGAGACCCAGTACTTC
.,TRBJ1-1,TRBV5-1,TRBD1,CASSEGTGNTEAFF,TGCGCCAGCAGCGAAGGGACAGGGAACACTGAAGCTTTCTTT
.,TRBJ2-7,TRBV2,TRBD1,CASSDPTGVPYF,TGTGCCAGCAGTGATCCTACAGGGGTACCGTACTTC
.,TRBJ2-5,TRBV29-1,.,CSVDLRRQETQYF,TGCAGCGTTGATTTGAGACGGCAAGAGACCCAGTACTTC
.,TRBJ2-7,TRBV5-1,TRBD2,CASSLGGMASGRQSSYEQYF,TGCGCCAGCAGCTTGGGAGGGATGGCTAGCGGGAGGCAGAGCTCCTACGAGCAGTACTTC
.,TRBJ2-2,TRBV4-3,TRBD2,CASSQVQPGLAGGPHTGELFF,TGCGCCAGCAGCCAAGTCCAGCCGGGACTAGCGGGAGGGCCTCACACCGGGGAGCTGTTTTTT
.,TRBJ2-3,TRBV5-4,.,CASRPASPSTDTQYF,TGTGCCAGCAGACCGGCTTCCCCTAGCACAGATACGCAGTATTTT
.,TRBJ2-7,TRBV11-2,.,CASSLRTESSEQYF,TGTGCCAGCAGCTTACGGACAGAGAGTAGCGAGCAGTACTTC
.,TRBJ2-3,TRBV6-1,TRBD1,CASSKRTGATDTQYF,TGTGCCAGCTCTAAAAGGACAGGGGCCACAGATACGCAGTATTTT
.,TRBJ2-3,TRBV5-6,TRBD2,CASSSAGADTQYF,TGTGCCAGCAGCTCAGCGGGGGCAGATACGCAGTATTTT
once,TRBJ1-6,TRBV21-1,.,CASSPRHWDSWRAYNSPLHF,TGTGCCAGCAGCCCCAGGCACTGGGATTCTTGGCGCGCCTATAATTCACCCCTCCACTTT
.,TRBJ1-2,TRBV7-2,TRBD1,CASSLNVGQVNYGYTF,TGTGCCAGCAGCTTAAATGTGGGACAGGTGAACTATGGCTACACCTTC
once,TRBJ1-5,TRBV29-1,.,CSVAQYSNQPQHF,TGCAGCGTTGCCCAGTATAGCAATCAGCCCCAGCATTTT
.,TRBJ1-3,TRBV18,.,CASSPPSQGKSGNTIYF,TGTGCCAGCTCACCACCGAGTCAGGGGAAGTCTGGAAACACCATATATTTT
few,TRBJ1-2,TRBV18,.,CASSPADANYGYTF,TGTGCCAGCTCACCCGCAGACGCTAACTATGGCTACACCTTC
once,TRBJ2-7,TRBV18,.,CASSPDASYEQYF,TGTGCCAGCTCACCAGACGCCAGCTACGAGCAGTACTTC
.,TRBJ1-1,TRBV30,.,CAWSKRGTEAFF,TGTGCCTGGAGTAAAAGGGGCACTGAAGCTTTCTTT
.,TRBJ2-7,TRBV28,TRBD1,CASTPPGQGNPYEQYF,TGTGCCAGCACCCCACCGGGACAGGGTAATCCCTACGAGCAGTACTTC
.,TRBJ2-7,TRBV15,.,CATSREGVPSYEQYF,TGTGCCACCAGCAGAGAAGGGGTCCCTTCCTACGAGCAGTACTTC
.,TRBJ2-1,TRBV30,TRBD2,CAWRARLAGGGEQFF,TGTGCCTGGAGGGCCCGACTAGCGGGAGGAGGGGAGCAGTTCTTC
.,TRBJ2-1,TRBV27,TRBD2,CASSSLAGRYNEQFF,TGTGCCAGCAGTTCGTTAGCGGGACGATACAATGAGCAGTTCTTC
.,TRBJ2-3,TRBV7-2,TRBD2,CASSLVVLAGGARDTQYF,TGTGCCAGCAGCTTAGTGGTACTAGCGGGGGGGGCACGGGATACGCAGTATTTT